This paragraph covers one T cell receptor (beta chain) sequence. These data come from a study of T cell changes during pregnancy in multiple sclerosis. Measured with immunoSEQ multiplex PCR; TCRdb has only the in-frame clones, and not every one. The sample includes 20,000 or so clones, approximately 89% of them seen just once. The TCR was taken from a female donor in good health, enrolled as a control in a pregnancy study. The source was CD4+ T cells from peripheral blood mononuclear cells, collected after pregnancy.

Here the CDR3 DNA reads TGTGCCAGCAGCCAAGATCGGGACAGGGGGCGAGATGGCTACACCTTC. Amino acid sequence: CASSQDRDRGRDGYTF. V is TRBV4-2 and J is TRBJ1-2, with 12 nucleotides matching TRBD1. V gave up 0 bases and J gave up 6 bases; unmatched junction bases: 5. Germline V gene lookup returns CDR1 LGHNA and CDR2 YNFKEQ. The CDR3 spans 16 residues.